A selection of T cell receptor beta chains follows, all from one sample in a study of OX40 agonist ivuxolimab in advanced cancers. Sequenced by immunoSEQ multiplex PCR; TCRdb stores in-frame clones only, minus some. Altogether nearly 80,000 clones are present, roughly 81% being singletons, with the ten largest covering about 25%. Sequenced material: CD4+ or CD8+ T cells sorted from blood, taken in a trial of the OX40 agonist ivuxolimab. The source is an adult with an advanced solid tumor such as melanoma, head and neck, liver or kidney cancer. CDR3s include the opening cysteine and the closing phenylalanine or tryptophan. D genes are given only for firm matches. Clone size is given for some rows only: seen once, a few or many times, or a class if the clone is expanded.

D: NA
V: TRBV7-2
length: 15
J: TRBJ2-3
size: NA
CDR3: CASSRWDRITDTQYF
DNA: TGTGCCAGCAGCCGATGGGACCGAATCACAGATACGCAGTATTTT

D: NA
V: TRBV7-9
length: 14
J: TRBJ2-2
size: NA
CDR3: CASSLGTPTGELFF
DNA: TGTGCCAGCAGCTTAGGGACCCCCACCGGGGAGCTGTTTTTT

D: TRBD2
V: TRBV4-2
length: 16
J: TRBJ2-5
size: NA
CDR3: CASSLSGGSGRETQYF
DNA: TGTGCCAGCAGCTTGTCCGGGGGCAGCGGGAGAGAGACCCAGTACTTC

D: NA
V: TRBV19
length: 15
J: TRBJ1-1
size: NA
CDR3: CASSPQRGRGTEAFF
DNA: TGTGCCAGTAGTCCCCAAAGGGGGAGAGGCACTGAAGCTTTCTTT

D: NA
V: TRBV9
length: 13
J: TRBJ2-1
size: NA
CDR3: CASSPRAGNEQFF
DNA: TGTGCCAGCAGCCCACGAGCAGGCAATGAGCAGTTCTTC

D: NA
V: TRBV5-1
length: 14
J: TRBJ1-1
size: NA
CDR3: CASSSGRDNTEAFF
DNA: TGCGCCAGCAGCTCGGGAAGGGATAACACTGAAGCTTTCTTT

D: NA
V: TRBV11-1
length: 12
J: TRBJ1-1
size: NA
CDR3: CASSVRGTEAFF
DNA: TGTGCCAGCAGTGTAAGGGGCACTGAAGCTTTCTTT

D: TRBD1
V: TRBV7-2
length: 15
J: TRBJ2-7
size: many
CDR3: CASSFGQGGDYEQYF
DNA: TGTGCCAGCAGCTTTGGACAGGGTGGAGACTACGAGCAGTACTTC

D: NA
V: TRBV30
length: 13
J: TRBJ2-5
size: once
CDR3: CAWSVKRPETQYF
DNA: TGTGCCTGGAGTGTGAAAAGGCCAGAGACCCAGTACTTC

D: TRBD1
V: TRBV6-4
length: 16
J: TRBJ2-3
size: NA
CDR3: CASRPPGQGNTDTQYF
DNA: TGTGCCAGCAGGCCACCGGGACAGGGGAACACAGATACGCAGTATTTT

D: NA
V: TRBV18
length: 14
J: TRBJ2-5
size: NA
CDR3: CASSLSANQETQYF
DNA: TGTGCCAGCTCCCTCAGCGCAAACCAAGAGACCCAGTACTTC

D: NA
V: TRBV4-1
length: 15
J: TRBJ2-4
size: NA
CDR3: CASSQDRWQKNIQYF
DNA: TGCGCCAGCAGCCAAGATAGGTGGCAGAAAAACATTCAGTACTTC

D: TRBD1
V: TRBV19
length: 17
J: TRBJ1-5
size: NA
CDR3: CASEGRDRGRSNQPQHF
DNA: TGTGCCAGCGAAGGCCGGGACAGGGGGCGAAGCAATCAGCCCCAGCATTTT

D: NA
V: TRBV5-4
length: 14
J: TRBJ2-1
size: NA
CDR3: CASSLDSTSNEQFF
DNA: TGTGCCAGCAGCTTGGATAGTACGTCCAATGAGCAGTTCTTC

D: NA
V: TRBV7-9
length: 13
J: TRBJ1-1
size: few
CDR3: CASSLDMNTEAFF
DNA: TGTGCCAGCAGCTTGGATATGAACACTGAAGCTTTCTTT

D: NA
V: TRBV7-2
length: 16
J: TRBJ1-4
size: once
CDR3: CASSLALGGVDEKLFF
DNA: TGTGCCAGCAGCTTAGCGCTGGGGGGCGTTGATGAAAAACTGTTTTTT

D: NA
V: TRBV19
length: 16
J: TRBJ1-4
size: once
CDR3: CASSIGTGLGNEKLFF
DNA: TGTGCCAGTAGTATAGGAACAGGGCTTGGGAATGAAAAACTGTTTTTT

D: NA
V: TRBV15
length: 16
J: TRBJ2-7
size: few
CDR3: CATSRGGTGREPEQYF
DNA: TGTGCCACCAGCAGAGGAGGCACAGGGAGGGAGCCCGAGCAGTACTTC

D: NA
V: TRBV7-9
length: 13
J: TRBJ1-1
size: NA
CDR3: CASSLDQGSEAFF
DNA: TGTGCCAGCAGCTTAGATCAGGGCTCGGAAGCTTTCTTT

D: NA
V: TRBV18
length: 18
J: TRBJ1-3
size: NA
CDR3: CASSPMGPGQYSGNTIYF
DNA: TGTGCCAGCTCACCTATGGGGCCAGGCCAATACTCTGGAAACACCATATATTTT

D: NA
V: TRBV6-5
length: 12
J: TRBJ1-2
size: NA
CDR3: CASGRVNYGYTF
DNA: TGTGCCAGCGGAAGGGTCAACTATGGCTACACCTTC

D: TRBD1
V: TRBV7-2
length: 18
J: TRBJ1-3
size: few
CDR3: CASSPHSGQEGAGNTIYF
DNA: TGTGCCAGCAGCCCCCATAGCGGACAGGAAGGAGCTGGAAACACCATATATTTT

D: TRBD2
V: TRBV19
length: 17
J: TRBJ2-1
size: NA
CDR3: CASSRSSGGRTYNEQFF
DNA: TGTGCCAGTAGTAGGTCTAGCGGGGGGAGGACCTACAATGAGCAGTTCTTC